Listed below are T cell receptor beta chains from one sample, sequenced in a study of regulatory T cells in long-lasting Graves disease. TCRdb independently ran MiXCR on the multiplex PCR reads; one entry per CDR3 protein. Counted here are 350,000 to 500,000 distinct CDR3 sequences, approximately 15% occurring once; the ten biggest clones make up approximately 15%. The sample was also linked to a second study, of T cells in Graves' hyperthyroidism and ophthalmopathy.

The specimen was peripheral blood mononuclear cells (PBMCs), collected at new diagnosis, from a patient treated with antithyroid drugs. These receptor sequences come from a woman between 50 and 59 years old with Graves disease. Both conserved end residues are part of each CDR3. Fields, in order: D gene, V gene, J gene, clone size, CDR3 protein, CDR3 DNA. D genes are given only for firm matches. Clone size is stated in some rows and not others, as once, few, many or a class when expanded.

TRBD1	TRBV7-2	TRBJ2-1	many	CASSFVQGQNEQFF	TGTGCCAGCAGCTTCGTACAGGGGCAAAATGAGCAGTTCTTC
NA	TRBV30	TRBJ1-5	many	CVWSYQDNSNQPQHF	TGTGTCTGGAGTTATCAGGATAATAGCAATCAGCCCCAGCATTTT
TRBD2	TRBV29-1	TRBJ2-2	many	CSVFWGGHTGELFF	TGCAGCGTTTTCTGGGGGGGACACACCGGGGAGCTGTTTTTT
NA	TRBV5-1	TRBJ2-3	NA	CASSLGPSRSTDTQYF	TGCGCCAGCAGCTTGGGTCCCTCCCGCAGCACAGATACGCAGTATTTT
TRBD2	TRBV7-6	TRBJ2-1	many	CASSLSDGYIVGTSVSYNEQFF	TGTGCCAGCAGCTTAAGCGACGGATACATTGTGGGGACTAGCGTCTCCTACAATGAGCAGTTCTTC
NA	TRBV28	TRBJ2-2	many	CASSLDLGGTGELFF	TGTGCCAGCAGTTTGGACCTCGGGGGCACCGGGGAGCTGTTTTTT
TRBD2	TRBV6-1	TRBJ2-3	few	CASQTSGRGTQYF	TGTGCCAGCCAGACTAGCGGGAGAGGTACGCAGTATTTT
NA	TRBV5-1	TRBJ1-1	NA	CASSLRGFGTEAFF	TGCGCCAGCAGCTTGAGAGGTTTTGGCACTGAAGCTTTCTTT
NA	TRBV5-1	TRBJ1-4	NA	CASSLGPSDGEKLFF	TGCGCCAGCAGCCTTGGACCTTCCGACGGGGAAAAACTGTTTTTT
TRBD1	TRBV10-3	TRBJ1-1	many	CAMGQGNTEAFF	TGTGCCATGGGACAGGGGAACACTGAAGCTTTCTTT
NA	TRBV5-1	TRBJ2-7	many	CASSFGFVVGLGDEQYF	TGCGCCAGCAGCTTTGGGTTTGTTGTCGGGCTGGGCGACGAGCAGTACTTC
TRBD1	TRBV5-1	TRBJ2-5	many	CASSSGQGQETQYF	TGTGCCAGCAGCTCGGGACAGGGACAAGAGACCCAGTACTTC
NA	TRBV30	TRBJ2-2	many	CAWGRGTGELFF	TGTGCCTGGGGACGCGGCACCGGGGAGCTGTTTTTT
TRBD2	TRBV11-2	TRBJ2-1	few	CASSLDPGLAEGTPYNEQFF	TGTGCCAGCAGCTTAGATCCGGGACTAGCGGAGGGTACTCCCTACAATGAGCAGTTCTTC
NA	TRBV6-5	TRBJ2-7	many	CASSYSGGVSYEQYF	TGTGCCAGCAGTTACTCAGGGGGAGTGTCCTACGAGCAGTACTTC
TRBD1	TRBV4-1	TRBJ2-5	NA	CASSPSARGDRGRETQYF	TGCGCCAGCAGCCCCTCAGCTCGAGGGGACAGGGGTAGAGAGACCCAGTACTTC
NA	TRBV28	TRBJ1-3	many	CASSLQTGGNTIYF	TGTGCCAGCAGTCTCCAGACGGGAGGAAACACCATATATTTT
NA	TRBV18	TRBJ2-4	few	CASSPRSGSNIQYF	TGTGCCAGCTCACCACGGTCGGGTAGCAACATTCAGTACTTC
NA	TRBV29-1	TRBJ1-1	NA	CSVAGDTEAFF	TGCAGCGTTGCAGGGGACACTGAAGCTTTCTTT
TRBD1	TRBV18	TRBJ1-2	many	CASSPRQGDGYTF	TGTGCCAGCTCACCACGACAGGGCGATGGCTACACCTTC
TRBD1	TRBV5-1	TRBJ1-2	many	CASSLPGGDFYGYTF	TGCGCCAGCAGCTTACCAGGGGGCGACTTCTATGGCTACACCTTC
TRBD2	TRBV12-3/TRBV12-4	TRBJ2-1	many	CASSFVGGDNEQFF	TGTGCCAGCAGTTTTGTGGGAGGGGACAATGAGCAGTTCTTC
TRBD1	TRBV20-1	TRBJ2-3	few	CSARTGTGGGDTQYF	TGCAGTGCTAGAACCGGGACAGGGGGCGGAGATACGCAGTATTTT
NA	TRBV20-1	TRBJ2-7	many	CSASDRRTPYEQYF	TGCAGTGCTAGCGATAGGAGGACCCCCTACGAGCAGTACTTC
NA	TRBV7-6	TRBJ2-5	few	CASSLKGWEETQYF	TGTGCCAGCAGCTTAAAGGGGTGGGAAGAGACCCAGTACTTC
TRBD1	TRBV6-1	TRBJ2-1	NA	CASRSGTGAPEQFF	TGTGCCAGCAGATCCGGGACAGGGGCGCCCGAGCAGTTCTTC
NA	TRBV18	TRBJ2-1	many	CASSPAGAISSGFF	TGTGCCAGCTCACCGGCAGGGGCTATTTCGTCAGGGTTCTTC
NA	TRBV6-1	TRBJ2-7	NA	CASLLLVAQYF	TGTGCCAGCCTGCTGTTAGTAGCGCAGTACTTC
TRBD2	TRBV12-3/TRBV12-4	TRBJ2-7	many	CASSLARGESYEQYF	TGTGCCAGCAGTTTAGCGCGGGGGGAGAGCTACGAGCAGTACTTC
NA	TRBV28	TRBJ2-2	NA	CASSWFRDTYKKRTGELFF	TGTGCCAGCAGTTGGTTCCGGGACACCTATAAAAAAAGGACCGGGGAGCTGTTTTTT
TRBD1	TRBV12-3/TRBV12-4	TRBJ2-2	many	CASSNRGRGTGELFF	TGTGCCAGCAGTAACAGGGGACGCGGCACCGGGGAGCTGTTTTTT
TRBD1	TRBV20-1	TRBJ2-7	once	CSARDQGTGTYEQYF	TGCAGTGCTAGAGATCAGGGGACAGGGACCTACGAGCAGTACTTC
TRBD2	TRBV12-3/TRBV12-4	TRBJ2-7	many	CASSHSGSGTYEQYF	TGTGCCAGCAGCCATAGCGGGAGTGGCACCTACGAGCAGTACTTC
NA	TRBV30	TRBJ1-1	few	CAWSVRGTLNTEAFF	TGTGCCTGGAGTGTCCGGGGGACCTTGAACACTGAAGCTTTCTTT
TRBD2	TRBV7-2	TRBJ2-3	NA	CASSLVRLAGFGDTQYF	TGTGCCAGCAGCTTAGTACGGCTAGCGGGGTTTGGAGATACGCAGTATTTT
NA	TRBV30	TRBJ2-1	NA	CAWSPAVGGQYNEQFF	TGTGCCTGGAGTCCGGCGGTGGGGGGTCAGTACAATGAGCAGTTCTTC
NA	TRBV4-1	TRBJ2-1	NA	CASSQGPHITGDEQFF	TGCGCCAGCAGCCAAGGTCCCCACATCACCGGGGATGAGCAGTTCTTC
TRBD2	TRBV20-1	TRBJ2-7	many	CSARDYGLGGYEQYF	TGCAGTGCTAGAGACTACGGACTAGGTGGCTACGAGCAGTACTTC
TRBD1	TRBV7-9	TRBJ2-1	many	CASSLRAGTGGNRNEQFF	TGTGCCAGCAGCTTAAGGGCCGGGACAGGGGGCAATAGGAATGAGCAGTTCTTC
TRBD1	TRBV2	TRBJ1-6	many	CASSGTGDRRSPLHF	TGTGCCAGCAGTGGGACAGGGGATAGGCGTTCACCCCTCCACTTT
NA	TRBV12-3/TRBV12-4	TRBJ2-5	many	CASSSRDVGKTQYF	TGTGCCAGCAGTAGCAGGGATGTAGGAAAGACCCAGTACTTC
NA	TRBV12-5	TRBJ1-1	few	CASGLRGAYEENTEAFF	TGTGCTAGTGGTTTGCGAGGGGCCTACGAGGAGAACACTGAAGCTTTCTTT
TRBD1	TRBV18	TRBJ2-3	few	CASSPRDRDTDTQYF	TGTGCCAGCTCACCCCGGGACAGAGACACAGATACGCAGTATTTT
NA	TRBV24-1	TRBJ1-3	few	CATSGTYGNTIYF	TGTGCCACCAGTGGAACTTATGGAAACACCATATATTTT
NA	TRBV5-1	TRBJ1-1	many	CASSPSTLNTEAFF	TGCGCCAGCAGCCCCTCCACCCTGAACACTGAAGCTTTCTTT
TRBD1	TRBV9	TRBJ1-1	many	CASSGSGTELNTEAFF	TGTGCCAGCAGCGGCTCCGGGACAGAGTTGAACACTGAAGCTTTCTTT
TRBD2	TRBV9	TRBJ2-6	NA	CASSVAPGTRQSGANVLTF	TGTGCCAGCAGCGTAGCCCCCGGGACTAGACAGTCTGGGGCCAACGTCCTGACTTTC
TRBD2	TRBV28	TRBJ2-3	many	CASSPGLAKTDTQYF	TGTGCCAGCAGCCCGGGACTAGCGAAAACAGATACGCAGTATTTT
NA	TRBV7-2	TRBJ2-1	few	CASSFSSQGLDEQFF	TGTGCCAGCAGCTTTTCTTCCCAGGGGTTGGATGAGCAGTTCTTC
NA	TRBV24-1	TRBJ2-2	many	CATTGHATTGELFF	TGTGCCACCACCGGACACGCGACCACCGGGGAGCTGTTTTTT
NA	TRBV28	TRBJ2-2	many	CASTSGTNTGELFF	TGTGCCAGCACCTCCGGGACCAACACCGGGGAGCTGTTTTTT
TRBD2	TRBV4-1	TRBJ2-7	many	CASSPRASGSPPDYEQYF	TGCGCCAGCAGCCCCCGAGCTAGCGGGAGTCCCCCAGACTACGAGCAGTACTTC
TRBD1	TRBV19	TRBJ1-1	NA	CASSRGLDTEAFF	TGTGCCAGTAGCAGGGGGCTGGACACTGAAGCTTTCTTT